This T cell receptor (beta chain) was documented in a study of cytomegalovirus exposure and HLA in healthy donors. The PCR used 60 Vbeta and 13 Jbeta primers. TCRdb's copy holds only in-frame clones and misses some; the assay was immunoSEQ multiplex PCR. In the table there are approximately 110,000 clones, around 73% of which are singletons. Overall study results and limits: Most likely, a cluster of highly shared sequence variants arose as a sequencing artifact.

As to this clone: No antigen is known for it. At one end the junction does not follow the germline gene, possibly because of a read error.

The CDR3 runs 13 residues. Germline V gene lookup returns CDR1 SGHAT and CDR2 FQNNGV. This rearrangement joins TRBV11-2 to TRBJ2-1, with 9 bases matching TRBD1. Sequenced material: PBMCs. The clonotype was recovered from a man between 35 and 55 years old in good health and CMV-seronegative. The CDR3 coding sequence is TGTGCCAGCAACTTACAGGGGGCAAATGAGCAGTTCTTC. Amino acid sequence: CASNLQGANEQFF.